Given below is one TCR beta chain in context. The target antigen is unknown. These data belong to a study of T cell responses to AZD1222 COVID-19 vaccine. Assay used: immunoSEQ multiplex PCR; TCRdb lists only in-frame clones, some missing. The sample gives about 59,000 clones, 89% of which show up once; under 6.5% is in the top ten. Second-dose intervals near 4 or 12 weeks were combined. Study outcomes and limitations: There were repertoire samples only from the period after the peak T cell response. Among spike-specific TCRs, nearly half reportedly target unmutated variant regions.

The TCR originated in an adult who received the AZD1222 COVID-19 vaccine. Here the sequenced sample was peripheral blood, taken 28 days after the second AZD1222 dose.

The CDR3 loop is CASSSAGNTEAFF. The CDR3 DNA reads as TGTGCCAGCAGCTCTGCAGGGAACACTGAAGCTTTCTTT. The J gene is TRBJ1-1, the V gene TRBV7-3; no clear D. CDR3 length: 13 amino acids. Germline CDR1 reads SGHTA; CDR2 reads FQGTGA. The V and J ends lost 4 bases and 1 base respectively, with 7 bases between them.